Below are 16 T cell receptor beta chains sequenced from a single sample in a study of blood T cell repertoires in COVID-19. Generated by immunoSEQ multiplex PCR, the TCRdb table keeps only in-frame clones and is missing some. The repertoire includes about 190,000 clones, about 88% of them detected once, and 5.5% to 7% sits in the top ten. The sequenced sample was peripheral blood. All receptors come from a middle-aged woman who had recovered from COVID-19.

The chain has TRBV7-9 and TRBJ2-7; 9 bases line up with TRBD1. This CDR3 is 15 amino acids long. Germline-derived CDR1 and CDR2 are SEHNR and FQNEAQ (reference sequence). V trimming: 4 bases; J trimming: 6 bases; junction bases outside the gene matches: 10. CDR3 in amino acids: CASSWGGQGLGEQYF. CDR3 DNA: TGTGCCAGCAGCTGGGGGGGACAGGGATTAGGCGAGCAGTACTTC.

This clone was observed a few times. The CDR3 sequence is CASSTATGGELFF. The DNA for the CDR3 is TGTGCCAGTAGTACTGCTACAGGGGGGGAGCTGTTTTTT. The gene calls are TRBV19 and TRBJ2-2; TRBD1 might be the D (6 bases). V lost 4 bases to trimming and J lost 8 bases, with 11 bases between them. Germline CDR1 is LNHDA and CDR2 is SQIVND (reference sequence). The CDR3 has 13 residues.

A word on this clone: Other DNA sequences from this sample encode an identical CDR3 as well. This chain joins TRBV5-1 and TRBJ2-3, with 11 positions matching TRBD2. Germline CDR1 reads SGHRS; CDR2 reads YFSETQ. The CDR3 sequence is 16 residues long. Unmatched junction bases numbered 0, after V lost 0 bases and J lost 0 bases. CDR3 amino acids: CASSLGTSGSTDTQYF. The CDR3 nucleotides are TGCGCCAGCAGCTTGGGGACTAGCGGGAGCACAGATACGCAGTATTTT.

The rearrangement links TRBV3-1 (or the pseudogene TRBV3-2) to TRBJ2-1; 9 bases are shared with TRBD2. The V gene end was trimmed by 3 bases and the J gene end by 2 bases; junction bases not matched to a gene: 8. The germline V gene has CDR1 LGHDT and CDR2 YNNKEL (reference sequence). The CDR3 is 17 residues long. In nucleotides, the CDR3 is TGTGCCAGCAGCCAGACTAGCGGCCCCATCGCCTACAATGAGCAGTTCTTC. Residues: CASSQTSGPIAYNEQFF.

CDR3: CAISEGQIYNEQFF. The CDR3 nucleotides read TGTGCCATCAGCGAAGGACAGATCTACAATGAGCAGTTCTTC. The chain joins TRBV10-3 to TRBJ2-1, with D possibly being TRBD1 (6 bases). V lost 6 bases, J lost 3 bases, and 12 bases lay in between. The CDR3 is 14 amino acids. From germline, CDR1 is ENHRY and CDR2 SYGVKD.

This clone is a singleton in its sample. V gene TRBV11-2 combines with J gene TRBJ2-5; D remains ambiguous. V was trimmed by 5 bases and J by 5 bases, leaving 18 bases between them. The CDR3 contains 15 residues. Germline CDR1 SGHAT, CDR2 FQNNGV. CDR3 loop: CASSVTTGPEETQYF. The CDR3, as DNA: TGTGCCAGCAGCGTGACCACTGGGCCAGAGGAGACCCAGTACTTC. The full variable domain, its missing parts supplied by reference TRBV11-2 and TRBJ2-5, is EAGVAQSPRYKIIEKRQSVAFWCNPISGHATLYWYQQILGQGPKLLIQFQNNGVVDDSQLPKDRFSAERLKGVDSTLKIQPAKLEDSAVYLCASSVTTGPEETQYFGPGTRLLVL.

The chain is built from TRBV29-1 and TRBJ2-1; 11 bases are shared with TRBD1. Germline trimming cut 7 bases from V and 5 bases from J; bases unmatched to any gene: 4. The V gene's germline CDR1 is SQVTM and CDR2 ANQGSEA. This CDR3 has 13 residues. The CDR3 spells CSATGQGDNEQFF. The DNA of the CDR3 is TGCAGCGCTACGGGACAGGGGGACAATGAGCAGTTCTTC.

There are a few counts of this clone. The rearrangement joins TRBV11-2 to TRBJ1-3; D is undetermined. Looked up from germline, CDR1 is SGHAT and CDR2 is FQNNGV. Trimming pared 5 bases from V and 4 bases from J, leaving 12 bases between. The CDR3 is 14 residues long. The CDR3 loop is CASSANQRGNTIYF. CDR3 bases: TGTGCCAGCAGCGCGAACCAACGCGGAAACACCATATATTTT.

This chain links TRBV10-2 with TRBJ2-3; 12 bases line up with TRBD2. With V trimmed by 6 bases and J by 4 bases, 11 bases remained unmatched. The CDR3 loop spans 17 amino acids. Germline V lookup: CDR1 WSHSY, CDR2 SAAADI. The chain's CDR3 is CASRPWTSGNFPDTQYF. The CDR3, as DNA: TGCGCCAGCAGACCTTGGACTAGCGGGAATTTCCCAGATACGCAGTATTTT.

This clone was counted a single time. The V call is TRBV7-6, the J call TRBJ2-3; 9 bases are shared with TRBD2. Germline V gene sequence: CDR1 SGHVS, CDR2 FNYEAQ. CDR3 length: 15 residues. With V trimmed by 5 bases and J by 1 base, 4 bases remained unmatched. CDR3 in amino acids: CASSLSGRGTDTQYF. CDR3 sequence (DNA): TGTGCCAGCAGCCTTAGCGGGAGAGGCACAGATACGCAGTATTTT.

The genes are TRBV7-2 and TRBJ2-7; the D gene is possibly TRBD2 (6 bases). V dropped 1 base and J dropped 4 bases, with 11 bases sitting between them. Per the germline V gene, CDR1 is SGHTA and CDR2 is FQGNSA. The CDR3 length is 14 residues. The CDR3 spells CASSLEGLPYEQYF. The CDR3 bases are TGTGCCAGCAGCTTAGAAGGACTACCTTACGAGCAGTACTTC. Combining the CDR3 with reference TRBV7-2 and TRBJ2-7 gives the whole variable domain GAGVSQSPSNKVTEKGKDVELRCDPISGHTALYWYRQSLGQGLEFLIYFQGNSAPDKSGLPSDRFSAERTGGSVSTLTIQRTQQEDSAVYLCASSLEGLPYEQYFGPGTRLTVT.

This clone appeared a few times. This chain joins TRBV3-1 (or the pseudogene TRBV3-2) and TRBJ1-6; 8 bases agree with TRBD1. The CDR3 length is 14 residues. Germline CDR1 reads LGHDT; CDR2 reads YNNKEL (reference sequence). With 4 bases clipped from V and 7 bases from J, the junction kept 3 bases outside the gene matches. CDR3 nucleotides: TGTGCCAGCAGCCCAAGACAGGGGAATTCACCCCTCCACTTT. Residues: CASSPRQGNSPLHF.

V and J are TRBV4-2 and TRBJ2-2; 12 bases align to TRBD2. The CDR3 is 15 amino acids. Germline lookup yields CDR1 LGHNA and CDR2 YNFKEQ. V trimming: 5 bases; J trimming: 6 bases; junction bases outside the gene matches: 4. CDR3 coding DNA: TGTGCCAGCAGCTCGGGACTAGCGGGCTCCGGGGAGCTGTTTTTT. This encodes CASSSGLAGSGELFF.

This chain connects TRBV10-3 to TRBJ2-2; D is perhaps TRBD2 (6 bases). The CDR3 is 13 amino acids. Germline V lookup: CDR1 ENHRY, CDR2 SYGVKD. The CDR3 DNA is TGTGCAAGCGGGCCCGCGAACACCGGGGAGCTGTTTTTT. Translating gives CASGPANTGELFF.

CDR3 nucleotides: TGTGCCAGCAGCCAACTTACGGCAGGGGGAGGCTACACCTTC. Protein product: CASSQLTAGGGYTF. J is TRBJ1-2 and V is TRBV3-1 (or the pseudogene TRBV3-2); 7 bases line up with TRBD1. Unmatched junction bases numbered 8, after V lost 2 bases and J lost 8 bases. The CDR3 length is 14 residues. The germline CDR1 and CDR2 sequences are LGHDT and YNNKEL (reference sequence).

The chain links TRBV13 to TRBJ2-7; 7 nucleotides line up with TRBD2. The CDR3 covers 17 residues. Germline CDR1 PRHDT, CDR2 FYEKMQ (reference sequence). The ends lost 5 bases at V and 3 bases at J; junction bases unmatched: 16. The CDR3 DNA reads TGTGCCAGCAGCGCAACCCTACCGGGAGGAGGGGTCTACGAGCAGTACTTC. It specifies CASSATLPGGGVYEQYF.